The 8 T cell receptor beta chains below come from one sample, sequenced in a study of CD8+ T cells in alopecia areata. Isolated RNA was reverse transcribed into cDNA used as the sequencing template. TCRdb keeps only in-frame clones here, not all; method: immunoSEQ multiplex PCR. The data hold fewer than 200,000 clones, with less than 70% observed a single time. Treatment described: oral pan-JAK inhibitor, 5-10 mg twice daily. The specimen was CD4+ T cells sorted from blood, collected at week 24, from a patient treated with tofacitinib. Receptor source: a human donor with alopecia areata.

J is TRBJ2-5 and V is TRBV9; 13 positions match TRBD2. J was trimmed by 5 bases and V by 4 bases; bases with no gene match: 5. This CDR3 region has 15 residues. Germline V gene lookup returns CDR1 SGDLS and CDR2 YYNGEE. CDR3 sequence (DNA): TGTGCCAGCAGCTCACTAGCGGGGGGGATGGAGACCCAGTACTTC. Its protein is CASSSLAGGMETQYF.

Here the CDR3 reads CSVQGFVTEAFF. The CDR3 nucleotides read TGCAGCGTTCAAGGGTTCGTCACTGAAGCTTTCTTT. This chain connects TRBV29-1 to TRBJ1-1, with no clear D. This CDR3 spans 12 amino acids. The germline V gene has CDR1 SQVTM and CDR2 ANQGSEA. V lost 5 bases to trimming and J lost 4 bases, with 11 bases between them.

Here the CDR3 DNA reads TGTGCCAGCAGTTTATCGAGGCATGACTATACTTTGGACACTGAAGCTTTCTTT. Translated, it gives CASSLSRHDYTLDTEAFF. The chain is built from TRBV27 and TRBJ1-1, with D uncertain. The CDR3 totals 18 residues. Trimming left V 0 bases short and J 3 bases short, with 20 bases between. Germline CDR1 reads MNHEY; CDR2 reads SMNVEV (reference sequence).

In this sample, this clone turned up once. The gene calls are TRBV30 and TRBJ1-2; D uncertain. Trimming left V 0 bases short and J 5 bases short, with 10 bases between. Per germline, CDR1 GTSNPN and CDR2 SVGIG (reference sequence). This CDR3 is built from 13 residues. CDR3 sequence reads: CAWSVRSGYGYTF. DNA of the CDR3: TGTGCCTGGAGTGTACGTTCGGGGTATGGCTACACCTTC.

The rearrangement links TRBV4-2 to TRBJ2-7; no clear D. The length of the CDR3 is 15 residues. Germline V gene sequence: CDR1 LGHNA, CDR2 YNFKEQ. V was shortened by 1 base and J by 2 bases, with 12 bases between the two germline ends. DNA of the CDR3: TGTGCCAGCAGCCAAGGGAGCCTATCGACCTACGAGCAGTACTTC. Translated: CASSQGSLSTYEQYF.

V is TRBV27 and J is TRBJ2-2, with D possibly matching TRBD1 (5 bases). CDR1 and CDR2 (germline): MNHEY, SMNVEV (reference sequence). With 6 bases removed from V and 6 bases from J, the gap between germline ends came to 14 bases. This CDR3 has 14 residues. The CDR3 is CASSLITGSGELFF. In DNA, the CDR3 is TGTGCCAGCAGCCTAATAACAGGATCCGGGGAGCTGTTTTTT.

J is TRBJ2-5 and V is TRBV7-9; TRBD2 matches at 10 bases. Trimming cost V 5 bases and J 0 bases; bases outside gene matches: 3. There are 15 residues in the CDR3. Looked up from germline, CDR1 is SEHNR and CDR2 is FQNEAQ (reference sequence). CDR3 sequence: CASSSGLADQETQYF. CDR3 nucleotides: TGTGCCAGCAGCAGCGGACTAGCGGACCAAGAGACCCAGTACTTC.

In DNA, the CDR3 is TGCAGCACGGGACAGAGGAATAACTATGGCTACACCTTC. It yields the protein CSTGQRNNYGYTF. The J gene is TRBJ1-2, the V gene TRBV29-1; 7 bases are shared with TRBD1. Germline assignment: CDR1 SQVTM and CDR2 ANQGSEA. V gave up 8 bases and J gave up 1 base; unmatched junction bases: 7. The CDR3 spans 13 residues.